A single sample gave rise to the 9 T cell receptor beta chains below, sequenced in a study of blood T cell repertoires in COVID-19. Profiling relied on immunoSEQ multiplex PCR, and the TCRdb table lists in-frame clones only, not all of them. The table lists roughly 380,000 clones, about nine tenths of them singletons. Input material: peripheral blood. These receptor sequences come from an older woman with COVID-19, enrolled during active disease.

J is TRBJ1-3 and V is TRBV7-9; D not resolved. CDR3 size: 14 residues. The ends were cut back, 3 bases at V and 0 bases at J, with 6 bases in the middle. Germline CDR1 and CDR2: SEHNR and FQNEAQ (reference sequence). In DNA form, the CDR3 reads TGTGCCAGCAGCTTCGGTGACTCTGGAAACACCATATATTTT. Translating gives CASSFGDSGNTIYF.

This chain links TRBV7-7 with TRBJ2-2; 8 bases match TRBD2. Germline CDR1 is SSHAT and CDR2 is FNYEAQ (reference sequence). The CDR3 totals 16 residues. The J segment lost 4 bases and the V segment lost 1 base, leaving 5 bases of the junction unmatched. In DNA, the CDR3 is TGTGCCAGCAGCTTAGGTCGGGGGGGTACCACCGGGGAGCTGTTTTTT. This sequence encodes CASSLGRGGTTGELFF.

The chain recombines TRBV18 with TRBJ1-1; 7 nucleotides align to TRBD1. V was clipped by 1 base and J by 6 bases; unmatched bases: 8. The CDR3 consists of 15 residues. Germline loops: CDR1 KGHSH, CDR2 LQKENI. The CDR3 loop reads CASSPRQGVGAEAFF. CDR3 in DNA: TGTGCCAGCTCACCACGGCAGGGGGTGGGGGCTGAAGCTTTCTTT.

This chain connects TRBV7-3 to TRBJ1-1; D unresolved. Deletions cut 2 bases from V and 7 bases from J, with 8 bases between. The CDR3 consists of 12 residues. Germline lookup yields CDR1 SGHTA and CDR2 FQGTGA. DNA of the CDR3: TGTGCCAGCAGCTTAGAGGGTGGTGAAGCTTTCTTT. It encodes CASSLEGGEAFF. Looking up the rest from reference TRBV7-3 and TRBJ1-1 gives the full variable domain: GAGVSQTPSNKVTEKGKYVELRCDPISGHTALYWYRQSLGQGPEFLIYFQGTGAADDSGLPNDRFFAVRPEGSVSTLKIQRTERGDSAVYLCASSLEGGEAFFGQGTRLTVV.

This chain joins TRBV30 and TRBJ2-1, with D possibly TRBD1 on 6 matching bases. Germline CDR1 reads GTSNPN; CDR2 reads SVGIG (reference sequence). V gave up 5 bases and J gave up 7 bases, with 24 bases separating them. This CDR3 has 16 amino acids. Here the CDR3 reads CAWRRKPGPQGNEQFF. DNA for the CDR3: TGTGCCTGGCGTCGGAAGCCGGGACCTCAGGGGAATGAGCAGTTCTTC. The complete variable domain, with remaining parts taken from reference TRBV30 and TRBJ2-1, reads SQTIHQWPATLVQPVGSPLSLECTVEGTSNPNLYWYRQAAGRGLQLLFYSVGIGQISSEVPQNLSASRPQDRQFILSSKKLLLSDSGFYLCAWRRKPGPQGNEQFFGPGTRLTVL.

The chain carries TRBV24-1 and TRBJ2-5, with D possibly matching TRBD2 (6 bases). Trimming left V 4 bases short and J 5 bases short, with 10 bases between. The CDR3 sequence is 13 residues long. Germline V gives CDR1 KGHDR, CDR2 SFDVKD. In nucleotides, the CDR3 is TGTGCCACCAGTGAATCAGGGAGGGAGACCCAGTACTTC. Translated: CATSESGRETQYF.

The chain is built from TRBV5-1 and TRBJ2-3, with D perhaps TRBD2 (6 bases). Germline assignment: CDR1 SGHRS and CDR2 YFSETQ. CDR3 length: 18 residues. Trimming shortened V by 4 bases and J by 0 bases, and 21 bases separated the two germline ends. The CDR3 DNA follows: TGCGCCAGCAGCCCTTACCCATTAGCGGTGCTTAGCACAGATACGCAGTATTTT. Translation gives CASSPYPLAVLSTDTQYF. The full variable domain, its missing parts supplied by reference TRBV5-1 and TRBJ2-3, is KAGVTQTPRYLIKTRGQQVTLSCSPISGHRSVSWYQQTPGQGLQFLFEYFSETQRNKGNFPGRFSGRQFSNSRSEMNVSTLELGDSALYLCASSPYPLAVLSTDTQYFGPGTRLTVL.

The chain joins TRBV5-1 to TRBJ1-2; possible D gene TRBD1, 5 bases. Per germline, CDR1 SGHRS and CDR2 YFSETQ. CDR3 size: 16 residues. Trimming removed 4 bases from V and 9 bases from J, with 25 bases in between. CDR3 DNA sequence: TGCGCCAGCAGCCCACCCGGGACGCGGGAGGGTGGACGCTACACCTTC. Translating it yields CASSPPGTREGGRYTF.

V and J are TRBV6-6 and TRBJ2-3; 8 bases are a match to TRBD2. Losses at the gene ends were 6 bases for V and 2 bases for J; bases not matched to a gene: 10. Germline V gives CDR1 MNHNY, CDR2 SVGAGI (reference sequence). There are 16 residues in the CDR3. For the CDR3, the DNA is TGTGCCAGCAGGGACGCGGGGGGCCGAGACACAGATACGCAGTATTTT. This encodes CASRDAGGRDTDTQYF.